This note documents a single TCR beta chain sequence. Its cognate antigen is unknown. The PCR was carried out with 60 Vbeta primers and 13 Jbeta primers. Measured with immunoSEQ multiplex PCR; TCRdb has only the in-frame clones, and not every one. The profile shows approximately 140,000 clones, over 70% of them singletons. Germline-derived CDR1 and CDR2 are SEHNR and FQNEAQ (reference sequence). J was trimmed by 0 bases and V by 5 bases; bases with no gene match: 4. CDR3 size: 14 residues. The source of the sample is a study of cytomegalovirus exposure and HLA in healthy donors. The overall study: As an earlier analysis found, 150 million to 200 million T cells yielded some 120 million unique TCR beta sequences.

Study-level points and caveats: Data from an earlier analysis indicated that most TCR beta V segments were productive either about 87% or about 30% of the time. Most CMV-associated TCR beta chains were later found to appear HLA-restricted.

The rearrangement joins TRBV7-9 to TRBJ2-7; TRBD1 matches at 7 bases. The source material was PBMCs. The TCR comes from a woman aged 18-29 years in good health and CMV-seronegative. CDR3 protein: CASSARDSSYEQYF. As DNA, the CDR3 is TGTGCCAGCAGCGCCCGGGACAGCTCCTACGAGCAGTACTTC. Filled out from reference TRBV7-9 and TRBJ2-7, the complete variable domain reads DTGVSQNPRHKITKRGQNVTFRCDPISEHNRLYWYRQTLGQGPEFLTYFQNEAQLEKSRLLSDRFSAERPKGSFSTLEIQRTEQGDSAMYLCASSARDSSYEQYFGPGTRLTVT.